One and the same sample provided the 9 T cell receptor beta chains below, sequenced in a study of graft-versus-host responses after intestinal transplantation. These TCRs' antigens remain unknown. The protocol was immunoSEQ multiplex PCR, while the TCRdb copy is restricted to in-frame clones and leaves out a portion. The profile shows 85,000 to 100,000 clones, almost 90% of them singletons. The sequences come from unstimulated CD4+ T cells sorted from spleen or lymph node cells, collected before intestinal transplant. The receptors come from a human donor who received an intestinal transplant.

The rearrangement uses TRBV6-6 and TRBJ2-1; possible D gene TRBD2, 7 bases. The germline gives CDR1 MNHNY, CDR2 SVGAGI (reference sequence). This CDR3 is 13 amino acids long. Trimming left V 7 bases short and J 8 bases short, with 15 bases between. The CDR3 loop is CASTELGGDEQFF. CDR3 bases: TGTGCCAGCACCGAACTAGGGGGGGATGAGCAGTTCTTC.

The rearrangement joins TRBV2 to TRBJ2-5; the D gene is possibly TRBD2 (7 bases). The end of the DNA fits TRBJ2-7 better, so the J call may be wrong. In germline, CDR1 is SNHLY, CDR2 FYNNEI. The CDR3 contains 15 residues. The chain's CDR3 is CASMYRAGASYEQYF. As DNA, the CDR3 is TGTGCCAGCATGTACAGGGCGGGGGCCTCCTACGAGCAGTACTTC.

The rearrangement links TRBV11-2 to TRBJ2-2; TRBD2 might be the D (7 bases). The germline V gene encodes CDR1 SGHAT and CDR2 FQNNGV. Trimming left V 6 bases short and J 6 bases short, with 11 bases between. CDR3 length: 13 amino acids. The chain's CDR3 is CASSQGGAGELFF. The DNA of the CDR3 is TGTGCCAGCAGTCAAGGGGGGGCCGGGGAGCTGTTTTTT.

CDR3 residues: CASSPRKRGLYNEQFF. Here the CDR3 DNA reads TGTGCCAGCAGCCCTAGGAAGCGGGGTTTGTACAATGAGCAGTTCTTC. The V and J genes are TRBV11-3 and TRBJ2-1; 7 positions match TRBD2. The junction had 11 bases not matched to a gene; V was cut back by 5 bases and J by 4 bases. The CDR3 sequence is 16 residues long. Germline CDR1 is SGHNT and CDR2 is YENEEA.

The J gene is TRBJ2-5, the V gene TRBV6-5; 8 bases align to TRBD2. This CDR3 is built from 16 residues. With 0 bases clipped from V and 5 bases from J, the junction kept 8 bases outside the gene matches. CDR1 and CDR2 from the germline V gene are MNHEY and SVGAGI. CDR3 region: CASSYSGRGGWETQYF. In nucleotides, the CDR3 is TGTGCCAGCAGTTACTCTGGCCGGGGGGGCTGGGAGACCCAGTACTTC.

This rearrangement joins TRBV5-1 to TRBJ2-5; tentative D call: TRBD1 (6 bases). Germline loops: CDR1 SGHRS, CDR2 YFSETQ. The V end lost 3 bases, the J end lost 5 bases, and 11 bases lay between the germline ends. The CDR3 is 13 residues long. The DNA of the CDR3 is TGCGCCAGCAGCTCACAGGGTTTGGAGACCCAGTACTTC. Its protein is CASSSQGLETQYF.

This clone was seen once. This chain uses TRBV6-5 with TRBJ2-3; D is uncertain. The CDR3 has 14 residues. Trimming removed 6 bases from V and 2 bases from J, with 12 bases in between. The germline gives CDR1 MNHEY, CDR2 SVGAGI. CDR3 nucleotide sequence: TGTGCCAGCAGCCGAGTGGGCCACACAGATACGCAGTATTTT. It specifies CASSRVGHTDTQYF.

V gene TRBV18 combines with J gene TRBJ1-4, with D tentatively TRBD1 (5 bases). Between the trimmed V and J ends, which lost 3 bases and 7 bases, there was a span of 12 bases. The CDR3 is made up of 14 amino acids. Germline V lookup: CDR1 KGHSH, CDR2 LQKENI. The CDR3 spells CASSPFREGEKLFF. The CDR3, as DNA: TGTGCCAGCTCACCGTTCAGGGAGGGTGAAAAACTGTTTTTT.

This chain uses TRBV6-1 with TRBJ2-3; 8 bases line up with TRBD1. Looked up from germline, CDR1 is MNHNS and CDR2 is SASEGT. Unmatched junction bases numbered 7, after V lost 5 bases and J lost 3 bases. The CDR3 length is 15 residues. The DNA for the CDR3 is TGTGCCAGCAGTACAGGGGGTTTAGGGACAGATACGCAGTATTTT. It codes for CASSTGGLGTDTQYF.